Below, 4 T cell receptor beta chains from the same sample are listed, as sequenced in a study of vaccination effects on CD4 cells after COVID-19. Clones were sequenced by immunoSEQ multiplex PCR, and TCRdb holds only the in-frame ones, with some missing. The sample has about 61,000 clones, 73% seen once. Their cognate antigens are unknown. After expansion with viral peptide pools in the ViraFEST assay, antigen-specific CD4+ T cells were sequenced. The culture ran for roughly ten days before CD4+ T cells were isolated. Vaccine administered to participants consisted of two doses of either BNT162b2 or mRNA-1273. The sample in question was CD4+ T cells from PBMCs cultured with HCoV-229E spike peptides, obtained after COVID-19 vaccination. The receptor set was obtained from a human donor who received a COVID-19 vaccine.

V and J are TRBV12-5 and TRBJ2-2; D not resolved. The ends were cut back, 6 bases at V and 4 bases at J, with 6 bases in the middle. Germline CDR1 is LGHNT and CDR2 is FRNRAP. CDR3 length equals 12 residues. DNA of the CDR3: TGTGCTAGTGGACTGATCACCGGGGAGCTGTTTTTT. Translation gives CASGLITGELFF.

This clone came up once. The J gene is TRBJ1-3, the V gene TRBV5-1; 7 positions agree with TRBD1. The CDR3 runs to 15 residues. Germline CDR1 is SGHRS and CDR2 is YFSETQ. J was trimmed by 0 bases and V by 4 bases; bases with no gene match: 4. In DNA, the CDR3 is TGCGCCAGCAGCCCACAGGGGTCCTCTGGAAACACCATATATTTT. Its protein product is CASSPQGSSGNTIYF.

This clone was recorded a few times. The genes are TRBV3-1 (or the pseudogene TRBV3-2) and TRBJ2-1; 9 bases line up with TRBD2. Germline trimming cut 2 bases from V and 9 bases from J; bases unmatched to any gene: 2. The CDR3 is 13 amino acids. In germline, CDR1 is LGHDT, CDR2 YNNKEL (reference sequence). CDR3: CASSQLAGSEQFF. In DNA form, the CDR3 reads TGTGCCAGCAGCCAACTAGCGGGGAGTGAGCAGTTCTTC.

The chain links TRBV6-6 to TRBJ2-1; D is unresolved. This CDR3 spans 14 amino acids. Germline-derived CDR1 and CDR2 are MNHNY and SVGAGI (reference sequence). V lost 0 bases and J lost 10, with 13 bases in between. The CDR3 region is CASSYSGQNGEQFF. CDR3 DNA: TGTGCCAGCAGTTACTCCGGGCAAAATGGGGAGCAGTTCTTC.